The text below deals with one T cell receptor beta chain. The antigen it binds to is not known. The sample holds no much larger clone one base away, and base qualities are not on file. The data derive from a study of STAT5B mutations in CD4+ large granular lymphocyte leukemia (dated 2022 in TCRdb). Background for the entire study: Among the healthy controls, the CDR3 'QG' motif was associated with a particular HLA allele. The purity of purified fractions was confirmed by flow cytometry on FACSCanto II or FACSVerse to exceed 95% among lymphocytes. The TCRbeta repertoires of CD4+ T-cell large granular lymphocyte leukemia patients were compared with the TCRbeta repertoires of healthy blood donors.

From cysteine to phenylalanine, the CDR3 is 16 amino acids long. Solely the CDR3 DNA is kept, with 48 bases framed from the first base. The germline V gene encodes CDR1 MNHNS and CDR2 SASEGT. Trimming takes 0 bases from V and 3 bases from J, and the germline ends sit 15 bases apart. Buffy coats from around 37 blood donors, supplied by the Finnish Red Cross blood service, were used as healthy controls. All TCR-sequenced material derived from peripheral blood: patient blood samples and healthy donor buffy coats. Ficoll-Hypaque gradient centrifugation was used to isolate peripheral blood mononuclear cells. CD4+ cells were purified magnetically from the buffy coats of healthy controls. The Gentra Puregene Cell and Tissue kit was used to extract genomic DNA, and a Qubit 2.0 fluorometer was used to measure the amount of genomic DNA. The immunoSEQ assay at survey resolution was applied to genomic DNA for sequencing of TCRbeta rearrangements. The study's processing was this. In the TCR sequencing data, the lowest productive clonotype frequency that could be detected was 2.59 x 10-5. Only productive TCRbeta rearrangements, defined as complete and in-frame sequences, were included in the analyses. Sample clonality was computed as Simpson clonality in the immunoSEQ Analyzer version 3.0. Clones were binned by frequency as very rare, small, medium, large (1-20%) or hyperexpanded (>20%). Generation probabilities were estimated with OLGA 1.2.3, V-gene circos plots were made with VDJtools, specificities were searched in VDJdb, and CDR3 motifs were identified with GLIPH. This immuneACCESS table, as held by TCRdb, lists in-frame sequences with V and J called but not all clones. Of the missing ones, under half trace to an unresolved V gene in checked studies; the others have no known cause. V and J calls and clone size are copied from that table; D and trimming were computed from the DNA. Within this sample are about 29,000 clones, with over 70% of them counted one time only. Clones ranked in the top ten supply approximately 0.98% of the sample.

What the study reported, not specific to this receptor: Greater clonality appeared to be present in CD4-sorted patient repertoires than in healthy CD4+ repertoires, and the difference was retained after the putative leukemic clones were removed. Data were not HLA-matched; higher clonality in CD4+ versus CD8+ T-LGLL could reflect the relatively small sample size. TRBV06-family usage was enriched among the top patient clones (8/27) compared with healthy controls (2/35). Main leukemic clonotypes were private to each patient, although about 25% appeared at low frequency in other patients' non-leukemic repertoires.

This TCR derives from a human donor in good health. Sequenced sample: CD4+ T cells from blood buffy coats. The V and J genes are TRBV6-1 and TRBJ2-7, with no D gene named confidently. CDR3 region: CASSEAWLANNYEQYF. In nucleotides, the sequence is TGTGCCAGCAGTGAAGCGTGGCTGGCTAATAACTACGAGCAGTACTTC.